The source of this TCR beta chain is a study of identical twins. The table lists this clonotype with a count of one. Its target is unknown. General study findings and limits: Beta out-of-frame twin sharing showed a weaker excess. Interpretation of the results relied on cross-sectional statistical analysis and not on following the same donors.

Germline V gene data show CDR1 as SGHNT and CDR2 as YENEEA. The ends were cut back, 1 base at V and 1 base at J, with 8 bases in the middle. The CDR3 sequence is 15 residues long. TCRdb reprocessed the 5' RACE reads via MiXCR and lists one record per CDR3 protein. Among some 440,000 distinct CDR3 sequences listed, 20% to 25% were seen once. A further study also used this sample, focusing on T cells expressing NK-cell markers. From that study: The TCR beta repertoires originated in sorted CD3+CD56+NKG2C+, CD3+CD56+NKG2C- and CD3+CD56-NKG2C+ T cells. In a group of 5 or 6 donors, dominant NKG2C+ clonotypes represented about 1.0-8% of CD8+ T cells.

Sequencing input: CD4+ T cells sorted from blood. The genes are TRBV11-3 and TRBJ2-4; maybe TRBD2 (6 bases). This sequence was found in a woman younger than 30 in good health. The CDR3 is CASSLGGEAKNIQYF. The CDR3 nucleotides are TGTGCCAGCAGCTTAGGCGGGGAGGCCAAAAACATTCAGTACTTC.